These 8 T cell receptor beta chains came from one sample sequenced in a study of blood T cell repertoires in COVID-19. Clones were read by immunoSEQ multiplex PCR, and TCRdb kept only the in-frame ones, dropping some. This sample has about 250,000 clones, with 80% to 90% found just once. Sequenced material: PBMCs or T cells enriched from blood (not recorded which). These receptors came from a woman aged 18-30 years who had recovered from COVID-19.

The gene calls are TRBV11-2 and TRBJ2-7; D possibly corresponds to TRBD1 (6 bases). V lost 3 bases and J 4 bases, leaving 19 bases between the germline ends. CDR3 length: 16 amino acids. Germline V CDR1 and CDR2: SGHAT, FQNNGV. CDR3 in amino acids: CASSLNSGVKSYEQYF. CDR3 bases: TGTGCCAGCAGCTTGAACTCAGGGGTAAAGTCTTACGAGCAGTACTTC. The full variable domain, completed using reference TRBV11-2 and TRBJ2-7, is EAGVAQSPRYKIIEKRQSVAFWCNPISGHATLYWYQQILGQGPKLLIQFQNNGVVDDSQLPKDRFSAERLKGVDSTLKIQPAKLEDSAVYLCASSLNSGVKSYEQYFGPGTRLTVT.

Turning to this clone: A read error may produce the germline difference seen at one junction end. The V and J genes are TRBV19 and TRBJ2-7; D is uncertain. Germline V gene sequence: CDR1 LNHDA, CDR2 SQIVND (reference sequence). This CDR3 has 13 amino acids. CDR3 sequence reads: CASSVDATREQYF. The CDR3 DNA reads TGTGCCAGTAGTGTAGATGCTACTCGTGAGCAGTACTTC.

The V call is TRBV7-8, the J call TRBJ1-5, with D maybe TRBD1 (6 bases). The V end was cut by 5 bases, the J end by 3 bases, with 17 bases between. The germline CDR1 and CDR2 sequences are SGHVS and FQNEAQ. The CDR3 loop spans 16 amino acids. This CDR3 is CASSQGPGAINQPQHF. The DNA for the CDR3 is TGTGCCAGCAGCCAGGGGCCAGGGGCCATCAATCAGCCCCAGCATTTT. The full variable domain, with the rest looked up from reference TRBV7-8 and TRBJ1-5, is GAGVSQSPRYKVAKRGQDVALRCDPISGHVSLFWYQQALGQGPEFLTYFQNEAQLDKSGLPSDRFFAERPEGSVSTLKIQRTQQEDSAVYLCASSQGPGAINQPQHFGDGTRLSIL.

J is TRBJ1-2 and V is TRBV28; no firm D call. This CDR3 contains 14 residues. CDR1 is MDHEN, CDR2 SYDVKM, per germline. V dropped 4 bases and J dropped 5 bases, with 14 bases sitting between them. CDR3: CASSSLTGEYGYTF. The CDR3 coding sequence is TGTGCCAGCAGTTCGCTCACGGGTGAATATGGCTACACCTTC.

The chain recombines TRBV4-1 with TRBJ2-7; D possibly corresponds to TRBD1 (5 bases). Germline CDR1 is MGHRA and CDR2 is YSYEKL. The length of the CDR3 is 15 residues. The V gene lost 0 bases and the J gene lost 1 base, with 10 bases spanning the gap. The CDR3 sequence is CASSQEAGSSYEQYF. CDR3 nucleotide sequence: TGCGCCAGCAGCCAAGAGGCAGGGTCTTCCTACGAGCAGTACTTC.

V and J are TRBV4-1 and TRBJ2-3; D not resolved. The CDR3 spans 10 residues. Germline-derived CDR1 and CDR2 are MGHRA and YSYEKL. V shed 8 bases and J shed 6 bases, with 6 bases lying between them. For the CDR3, the DNA is TGCGCCAGCGGCAGGGATACGCAGTATTTT. It translates to CASGRDTQYF.

Comments on this clone: Other DNA sequences of this sample code for an identical CDR3. The V call is TRBV12-3 or TRBV12-4, the J call TRBJ1-5; 9 bases map to TRBD1. The J segment lost 7 bases and the V segment lost 6 bases, leaving 1 base of the junction unmatched. CDR3 length equals 12 residues. The CDR3 is CASRTGGQPQHF. In nucleotides, the CDR3 is TGTGCCAGCAGGACAGGGGGACAGCCCCAGCATTTT.

The chain uses TRBV19 and TRBJ1-1, with 8 bases identical to TRBD1. The trim removed 3 bases at V and 0 bases at J, leaving 6 bases unmatched. CDR1 is LNHDA, CDR2 SQIVND, per germline (reference sequence). This CDR3 has 16 residues. CDR3 amino acids: CASSISTGEMNTEAFF. Written as DNA, the CDR3 is TGTGCCAGTAGTATCTCGACAGGGGAAATGAACACTGAAGCTTTCTTT.